This T cell receptor (beta chain) derives from a study of cytomegalovirus exposure and HLA in healthy donors. Both 60 Vbeta primers and 13 Jbeta primers went into the PCR. Some clones are missing from TCRdb's copy, which holds only in-frame ones; the method was immunoSEQ multiplex PCR. The sample holds under 130,000 clones, nearly 85% seen once. Notes on this clone: Its target is unknown.

Study conclusions and caveats: As a later analysis showed, a missense DCLRE1C variant was linked to trimming of TCR beta V- and J-genes. A later analysis, which compared TCR beta chains of equal frequency, found the HLA-associated ones more clonally expanded. High specificity and sensitivity for cytomegalovirus status were reported for the classifier.

This CDR3 has 15 amino acids. The germline CDR1 and CDR2 sequences are KGHSH and LQKENI. Trimming took 4 bases from V and 7 from J; bases not matched to a gene: 8. This TCR was sampled from a man younger than 35 in good health and CMV-seronegative. The gene calls are TRBV18 and TRBJ2-1; 9 positions match TRBD1. Sequenced sample: PBMCs. The CDR3 coding sequence is TGTGCCAGCTCACGACGCCCGGGACAGGGAAATGAGCAGTTCTTC. Translating it yields CASSRRPGQGNEQFF.